These 7 T cell receptor beta chains came from one sample sequenced in a study of Graves' ophthalmopathy and Graves' hyperthyroidism. Amplified material comprised TCR beta CDR3 regions derived from RNA transcripts. The first round was an RT-PCR with HTBI primers, and the second round was a multiplex PCR. TCRdb reprocessed the multiplex PCR reads via MiXCR and lists one record per CDR3 protein. Here the sample spans some 350,000 distinct CDR3 sequences, about 15% being singletons. Sequencing input: peripheral blood. The receptor set was obtained from an adult woman with stable Graves' hyperthyroidism.

This clonotype was seen at least ten times. This chain uses TRBV6-5 with TRBJ2-5; TRBD2 matches at 10 bases. This CDR3 is 17 amino acids long. Trimming at V came to 0 bases and at J to 2 bases, leaving 6 bases not matched to a gene. CDR1 and CDR2 (germline): MNHEY, SVGAGI. The CDR3, as DNA: TGTGCCAGCAGTTACTCGGCTAGCGGGGGACTACAAGAGACCCAGTACTTC. It codes for CASSYSASGGLQETQYF.

CDR3 region: CASTPGGAGELFF. The CDR3 nucleotides read TGTGCCAGTACCCCGGGGGGGGCCGGGGAGCTGTTTTTT. This chain links TRBV19 with TRBJ2-2; 8 bases match TRBD2. CDR1 LNHDA and CDR2 SQIVND come from the germline V gene (reference sequence). After removal of 7 bases from V and 6 bases from J, the junction contained 4 bases not matched to a gene. The CDR3 length is 13 residues.

This clonotype was seen many times. CDR3 DNA: TGTGCCAGCAGTGACCAGCAGGCCTCCTACAATGAGCAGTTCTTC. As protein: CASSDQQASYNEQFF. The V call is TRBV2, the J call TRBJ2-1, with D uncertain. This CDR3 is built from 15 residues. Trimming took 3 bases from V and 0 from J, leaving 9 bases between them. Germline CDR1 SNHLY, CDR2 FYNNEI.

This clonotype has ten or more counts. The chain joins TRBV20-1 to TRBJ2-5; 11 positions agree with TRBD1. The CDR3 loop spans 15 amino acids. Germline V lookup: CDR1 DFQATT, CDR2 SNEGSKA (reference sequence). With 5 bases clipped from V and 5 bases from J, the junction kept 10 bases outside the gene matches. The CDR3 region has the DNA TGCAGTGCTTCACTTCCGGGACAGGGGGGGGAGACCCAGTACTTC. It yields the protein CSASLPGQGGETQYF.

V and J are TRBV6-1 and TRBJ1-3; D might be TRBD1 (6 bases). Trimming left V 4 bases short and J 5 bases short, with 15 bases between. Germline V gene lookup returns CDR1 MNHNS and CDR2 SASEGT. The CDR3 is made up of 15 amino acids. The CDR3 reads CASSGAQGLRNTIYF. The CDR3 DNA reads as TGTGCCAGCAGTGGCGCACAGGGCCTTCGAAACACCATATATTTT.

This clonotype was detected ten times or more. V gene TRBV6-2 or TRBV6-3 combines with J gene TRBJ2-7; 10 bases fit TRBD1. J was trimmed by 3 bases and V by 7 bases; bases with no gene match: 3. From germline, CDR1 is MNHEY and CDR2 SVGEGT. The CDR3 is made up of 13 amino acids. The CDR3 protein is CASTWTGGYEQYF. CDR3 bases: TGTGCCAGCACTTGGACAGGGGGCTACGAGCAGTACTTC.

This clonotype was seen many times. Germline is not matched at one junction end, which may reflect a read error. CDR3 sequence: CSPQAVQSTQETQYF. The CDR3 DNA sequence: TGTAGTCCTCAGGCGGTTCAATCGACCCAAGAGACCCAGTACTTC. The chain uses TRBV20-1 and TRBJ2-5; D uncertain. The CDR3 length is 15 residues. The V gene's germline CDR1 is DFQATT and CDR2 SNEGSKA (reference sequence).